This TCR beta chain came from a study of T cell responses to AZD1222 COVID-19 vaccine. Assay: immunoSEQ multiplex PCR; the TCRdb copy retains only in-frame clones and omits some. The sample has some 130,000 clones, roughly nine tenths seen once. The V and J ends lost 2 bases and 9 bases respectively, with 11 bases between them. The CDR3 contains 12 residues. The chain has TRBV12-3 or TRBV12-4 and TRBJ2-7; tentatively, D is TRBD1 (6 bases). The TCR was taken from an adult in good health. The starting material was peripheral blood, obtained on day 0 of AZD1222 vaccination. CDR3 sequence reads: CASSLRATGQYF. CDR3 bases: TGTGCCAGCAGTTTACGGGCGACAGGGCAGTACTTC.